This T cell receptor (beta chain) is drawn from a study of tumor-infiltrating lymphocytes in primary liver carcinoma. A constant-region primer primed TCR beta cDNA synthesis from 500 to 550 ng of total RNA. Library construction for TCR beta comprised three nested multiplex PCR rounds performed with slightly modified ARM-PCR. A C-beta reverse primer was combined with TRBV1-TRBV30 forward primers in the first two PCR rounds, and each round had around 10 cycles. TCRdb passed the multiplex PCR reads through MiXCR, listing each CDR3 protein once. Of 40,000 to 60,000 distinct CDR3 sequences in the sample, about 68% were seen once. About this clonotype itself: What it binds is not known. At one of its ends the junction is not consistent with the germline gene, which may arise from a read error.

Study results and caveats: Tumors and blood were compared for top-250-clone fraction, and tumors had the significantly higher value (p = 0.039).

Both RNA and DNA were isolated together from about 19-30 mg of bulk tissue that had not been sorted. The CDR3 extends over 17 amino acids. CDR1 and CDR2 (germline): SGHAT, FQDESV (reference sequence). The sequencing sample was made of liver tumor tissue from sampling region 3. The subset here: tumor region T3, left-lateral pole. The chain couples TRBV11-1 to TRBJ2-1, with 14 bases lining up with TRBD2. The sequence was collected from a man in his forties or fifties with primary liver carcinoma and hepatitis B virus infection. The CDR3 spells CASSMGLAGEVDNKQFF. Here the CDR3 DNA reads TGTGCCAGCAGCATGGGACTAGCGGGAGAAGTCGACAATAAGCAGTTCTTC.